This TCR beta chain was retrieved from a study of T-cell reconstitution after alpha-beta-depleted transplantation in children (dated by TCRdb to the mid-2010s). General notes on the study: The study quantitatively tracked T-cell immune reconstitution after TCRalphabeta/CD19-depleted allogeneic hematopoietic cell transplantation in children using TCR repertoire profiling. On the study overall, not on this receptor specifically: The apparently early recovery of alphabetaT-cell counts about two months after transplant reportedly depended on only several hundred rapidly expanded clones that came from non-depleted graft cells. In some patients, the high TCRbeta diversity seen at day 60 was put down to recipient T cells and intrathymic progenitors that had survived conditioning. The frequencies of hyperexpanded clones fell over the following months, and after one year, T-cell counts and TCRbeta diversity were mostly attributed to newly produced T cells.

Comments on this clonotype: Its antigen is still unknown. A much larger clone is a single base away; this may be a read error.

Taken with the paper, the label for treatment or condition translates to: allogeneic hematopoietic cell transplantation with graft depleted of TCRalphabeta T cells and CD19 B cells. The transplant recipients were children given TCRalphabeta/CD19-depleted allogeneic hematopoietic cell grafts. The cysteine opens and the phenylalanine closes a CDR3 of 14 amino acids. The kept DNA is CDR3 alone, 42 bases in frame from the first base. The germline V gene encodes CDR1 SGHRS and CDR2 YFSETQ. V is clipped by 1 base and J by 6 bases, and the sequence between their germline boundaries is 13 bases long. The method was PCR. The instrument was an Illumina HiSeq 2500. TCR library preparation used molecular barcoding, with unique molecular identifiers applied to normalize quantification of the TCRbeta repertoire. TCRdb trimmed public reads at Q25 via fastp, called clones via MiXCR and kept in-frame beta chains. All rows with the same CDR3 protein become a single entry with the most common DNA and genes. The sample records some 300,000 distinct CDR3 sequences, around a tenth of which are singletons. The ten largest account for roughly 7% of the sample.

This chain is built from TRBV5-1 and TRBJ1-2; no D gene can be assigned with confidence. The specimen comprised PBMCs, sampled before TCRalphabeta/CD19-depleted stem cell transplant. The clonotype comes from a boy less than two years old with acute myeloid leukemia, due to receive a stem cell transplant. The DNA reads TGCGCCAGCAGCTTGTCCGTAGGGAAGGATGGCTACACCTTC. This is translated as CASSLSVGKDGYTF. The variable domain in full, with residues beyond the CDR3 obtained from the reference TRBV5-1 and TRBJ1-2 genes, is KAGVTQTPRYLIKTRGQQVTLSCSPISGHRSVSWYQQTPGQGLQFLFEYFSETQRNKGNFPGRFSGRQFSNSRSEMNVSTLELGDSALYLCASSLSVGKDGYTFGSGTRLTVV.